Shown below are 27 T cell receptor beta chains from a single sample sequenced in a study of T-cell reconstitution after alpha-beta-depleted transplantation in children. TCRbeta library preparation incorporated unique molecular identifiers. MiXCR, applied by TCRdb to the PCR reads, yields one record per CDR3 protein. Among 500,000 to 600,000 distinct CDR3 sequences listed, 25% to 30% were seen once. The sample here was PBMCs, taken before TCRalphabeta/CD19-depleted stem cell transplant. The receptors originated from a boy less than two years old with Wiskott-Aldrich syndrome, due to receive a stem cell transplant.

The chain links TRBV4-1 to TRBJ2-4; 8 bases agree with TRBD2. Germline CDR1 is MGHRA and CDR2 is YSYEKL. The CDR3 sequence is 15 residues long. V shed 0 bases and J 8 bases; nucleotides not matched to a gene: 6. CDR3 nucleotides: TGCGCCAGCAGCCAAGATAAGCGGGAGAGGGACATTCAGTACTTC. Its protein product is CASSQDKRERDIQYF.

In this sample, this clonotype turned up a few times. The V call is TRBV24-1, the J call TRBJ2-1, with 7 bases that match TRBD1. This CDR3 has 13 residues. CDR1 KGHDR and CDR2 SFDVKD come from the germline V gene. V dropped 4 bases and J dropped 13; count of bases not matched to a gene: 9. The CDR3 loop reads CATSDVTGTAQFF. The CDR3 bases are TGTGCCACCAGTGACGTCACCGGGACAGCACAGTTCTTC.

A few counts support this clonotype. The chain has TRBV28 and TRBJ2-7, with D perhaps matching TRBD1 (5 bases). The CDR3 covers 14 residues. The V and J ends lost 6 bases and 3 bases respectively, with 15 bases between them. Germline V gene lookup returns CDR1 MDHEN and CDR2 SYDVKM. As DNA, the CDR3 is TGTGCCAGCAGAAAAGACAGACCGATCTACGAGCAGTACTTC. This encodes CASRKDRPIYEQYF.

In DNA form, the CDR3 reads TGTGCCAGCAGCCAGAGCCAGGGGCGCAGCTATGGCTACACCTTC. This sequence encodes CASSQSQGRSYGYTF. The chain has TRBV3-1 and TRBJ1-2, with D tentatively TRBD1 (6 bases). CDR3 length: 15 amino acids. Trimming pared 3 bases from V and 4 bases from J, leaving 15 bases between. The germline gives CDR1 LGHDT, CDR2 YNNKEL (reference sequence).

This clonotype was detected only once. The chain carries TRBV5-6 and TRBJ2-1; TRBD2 matches 15 bases. Germline CDR1 reads SGHDT; CDR2 reads YYEEEE. V trimming: 5 bases; J trimming: 8 bases; junction bases outside the gene matches: 8. CDR3 length: 16 amino acids. The CDR3 sequence: CASRGTSGRQSDEQFF. The CDR3 region has the DNA TGTGCCAGCAGGGGGACTAGCGGGAGGCAGAGCGATGAGCAGTTCTTC.

This clonotype appeared a few times. The chain couples TRBV5-4 to TRBJ2-7; possibly TRBD1 for D (6 bases). This CDR3 spans 15 amino acids. Germline V gene lookup returns CDR1 SGHNT and CDR2 YYREEE (reference sequence). V dropped 4 bases and J dropped 3 bases, with 17 bases sitting between them. The DNA for the CDR3 is TGTGCCAGCAGCGTCTGGGGGCTAGCCAACTACGAGCAGTACTTC. It codes for CASSVWGLANYEQYF.

This clonotype occurred a few times. V gene TRBV4-2 combines with J gene TRBJ2-7, with 9 nucleotides matching TRBD2. After removal of 0 bases from V and 3 bases from J, the junction contained 12 bases not matched to a gene. CDR1 is LGHNA and CDR2 is YNFKEQ in the germline V gene. This CDR3 comprises 18 residues. The CDR3 DNA sequence: TGTGCCAGCAGCCAAGAAGGAAAGGGACTAGCCTTTAGCTACGAGCAGTACTTC. It yields the protein CASSQEGKGLAFSYEQYF.

This sequence joins TRBV6-1 and TRBJ1-5; no reliable D call. Germline assignment: CDR1 MNHNS and CDR2 SASEGT. V was shortened by 7 bases and J by 2 bases, with 12 bases between the two germline ends. There are 14 residues in the CDR3. CDR3: CASNRVWGNQPQHF. CDR3 nucleotides: TGTGCCAGCAATAGGGTTTGGGGCAATCAGCCCCAGCATTTT.

The chain carries TRBV5-1 and TRBJ2-2, with no clear D. CDR3 length: 12 amino acids. The V gene lost 6 bases and the J gene lost 0 bases, with 3 bases spanning the gap. CDR1 and CDR2 (germline): SGHRS, YFSETQ. The CDR3 sequence is CASTPNTGELFF. As DNA, the CDR3 is TGCGCCAGCACCCCGAACACCGGGGAGCTGTTTTTT.

This clonotype came up a few times. The V and J genes are TRBV18 and TRBJ1-5; a weak D match, TRBD1 (5 bases). Germline V gene sequence: CDR1 KGHSH, CDR2 LQKENI. Trimming took 2 bases from V and 5 from J, leaving 28 bases between them. The CDR3 is made up of 20 amino acids. DNA of the CDR3: TGTGCCAGCTCACCAAGCGTTTTTTGGGGACTCTTAATCCCGTATCAGCCCCAGCATTTT. Translating gives CASSPSVFWGLLIPYQPQHF.

DNA for the CDR3: TGTGCCAGCAGCTTGGCAGGGGGTTTCACTGAAGCTTTCTTT. Its translation: CASSLAGGFTEAFF. The chain links TRBV5-4 to TRBJ1-1, with 7 bases that match TRBD1. The V segment lost 0 bases and the J segment 4 bases; nucleotides outside the gene matches: 3. Germline CDR1 and CDR2: SGHNT and YYREEE (reference sequence). There are 14 residues in the CDR3.

The rearrangement links TRBV5-1 to TRBJ2-2, with 9 nucleotides matching TRBD2. Germline assignment: CDR1 SGHRS and CDR2 YFSETQ. CDR3 length equals 17 residues. Germline trimming cut 1 base from V and 0 bases from J; bases unmatched to any gene: 4. This chain's CDR3 is CASSLPRLAANTGELFF. The CDR3 DNA sequence: TGCGCCAGCAGCTTGCCCCGACTAGCGGCGAACACCGGGGAGCTGTTTTTT.

V is TRBV5-1 and J is TRBJ2-1; 16 positions agree with TRBD2. V lost 4 bases, J lost 3 bases, and 7 bases stayed unmatched. There are 18 residues in the CDR3. Germline loops: CDR1 SGHRS, CDR2 YFSETQ. The CDR3 sequence is CASSLPGLAGGIYNEQFF. CDR3 DNA sequence: TGCGCCAGCAGCCTTCCGGGACTAGCGGGGGGGATCTACAATGAGCAGTTCTTC.

This rearrangement joins TRBV4-1 to TRBJ2-5; maybe TRBD2 (6 bases). Germline lookup yields CDR1 MGHRA and CDR2 YSYEKL. This CDR3 spans 15 amino acids. Trimming left V 7 bases short and J 4 bases short, with 19 bases between. The DNA for the CDR3 is TGCGCCAGCAAAAGTACGGGAGCCGGGGGAGAGACCCAGTACTTC. It is translated as CASKSTGAGGETQYF.

DNA of the CDR3: TGTGCCAGCAATAGTTGGACGGAGGCCTACGAGCAGTACTTC. Translated: CASNSWTEAYEQYF. The chain is built from TRBV6-1 and TRBJ2-7; a possible D gene is TRBD2 (5 bases). Per germline, CDR1 MNHNS and CDR2 SASEGT. CDR3 size: 14 residues. V was trimmed by 7 bases and J by 2 bases, leaving 15 bases between them.

There are a few counts of this clonotype. This rearrangement joins TRBV21-1 to TRBJ2-7. TRBV21-1 is a listed pseudogene. The CDR3 runs 15 residues. As DNA, the CDR3 is TGTGCCAGCAGCAACGGAGCGGAGGACTCCTACGAGCAGTACTTC. Translated: CASSNGAEDSYEQYF.

In nucleotides, the CDR3 is TGTGCCACCAGTGACCCTTGGACTAGCGGGAAAAATGAGCAGTTCTTC. It is translated as CATSDPWTSGKNEQFF. This chain uses TRBV24-1 with TRBJ2-1; 12 bases fit TRBD2. Trimming took 4 bases from V and 7 from J; bases not matched to a gene: 7. CDR1 and CDR2 (germline): KGHDR, SFDVKD. The CDR3 spans 16 residues.

The chain links TRBV11-2 to TRBJ2-3; TRBD1 agrees at 8 bases. The germline gives CDR1 SGHAT, CDR2 FQNNGV. V lost 5 bases to trimming and J lost 7 bases; unmatched junction nucleotides: 8. The CDR3 runs 14 residues. CDR3 region: CASSGGTGANTQYF. In nucleotides, the CDR3 is TGTGCCAGCAGCGGCGGGACAGGAGCAAATACGCAGTATTTT. Combining the CDR3 with reference TRBV11-2 and TRBJ2-3 gives the whole variable domain EAGVAQSPRYKIIEKRQSVAFWCNPISGHATLYWYQQILGQGPKLLIQFQNNGVVDDSQLPKDRFSAERLKGVDSTLKIQPAKLEDSAVYLCASSGGTGANTQYFGPGTRLTVL.

The rearrangement joins TRBV7-2 to TRBJ2-7; D call uncertain. Germline V gene lookup returns CDR1 SGHTA and CDR2 FQGNSA. The CDR3 extends over 12 amino acids. The ends were cut back, 1 base at V and 7 bases at J, with 8 bases in the middle. The DNA of the CDR3 is TGTGCCAGCAGCTTAGGGTTGGGGGAGCAGTACTTC. Its translation is CASSLGLGEQYF.

The chain is built from TRBV3-1 and TRBJ2-2; TRBD2 matches at 13 bases. Germline V CDR1 and CDR2: LGHDT, YNNKEL (reference sequence). V lost 4 bases and J lost 6; bases outside the gene matches: 2. The CDR3 sequence is 15 residues long. CDR3 sequence: CASSRLAGGAGELFF. The CDR3 coding sequence is TGTGCCAGCAGCCGACTAGCGGGAGGCGCCGGGGAGCTGTTTTTT.

This clonotype occurred a few times. The chain carries TRBV5-1 and TRBJ1-3, with a tentative D call TRBD1 (6 bases). Per the germline V gene, CDR1 is SGHRS and CDR2 is YFSETQ. This CDR3 is built from 14 residues. V was shortened by 4 bases and J by 0 bases, with 8 bases between the two germline ends. The CDR3 sequence is CASSTDSSGNTIYF. The CDR3 region has the DNA TGCGCCAGCAGCACGGACAGCTCTGGAAACACCATATATTTT.

V is TRBV9 and J is TRBJ2-5; 9 bases match TRBD2. Germline-derived CDR1 and CDR2 are SGDLS and YYNGEE. V lost 4 bases and J lost 4; bases outside the gene matches: 11. This CDR3 contains 16 residues. CDR3 in amino acids: CASSISSGIQGETQYF. DNA of the CDR3: TGTGCCAGCAGCATCTCTAGCGGGATACAGGGAGAGACCCAGTACTTC.

The CDR3 spells CASEMDGSNTEAFF. The CDR3, as DNA: TGTGCCAGCGAAATGGACGGTTCGAACACTGAAGCTTTCTTT. The chain joins TRBV6-2 or TRBV6-3 to TRBJ1-1, with D uncertain. The CDR3 has 14 residues. Germline CDR1 MNHEY, CDR2 SVGEGT. V was clipped by 8 bases and J by 1 base, with 14 bases between them.

The genes are TRBV5-1 and TRBJ2-3; 9 bases match TRBD2. The CDR3 length is 15 residues. CDR1 SGHRS and CDR2 YFSETQ come from the germline V gene. The J segment lost 4 bases and the V segment lost 0 bases, leaving 3 bases of the junction unmatched. The CDR3 is CASSLAGTSSDTQYF. CDR3 DNA: TGCGCCAGCAGCTTGGCCGGGACTAGCTCAGATACGCAGTATTTT.

This chain joins TRBV12-3 or TRBV12-4 and TRBJ1-3; 10 positions match TRBD1. The V segment lost 2 bases and the J segment 2 bases; nucleotides outside the gene matches: 3. This CDR3 comprises 16 residues. This CDR3 is CASSLYGQGAGNTIYF. The CDR3 DNA reads TGTGCCAGCAGTTTATACGGACAGGGGGCTGGAAACACCATATATTTT.

The chain links TRBV5-1 to TRBJ2-1; 7 positions match TRBD1. The CDR3 runs 13 residues. The ends lost 4 bases at V and 9 bases at J; junction bases unmatched: 7. Germline V lookup: CDR1 SGHRS, CDR2 YFSETQ. The CDR3 coding sequence is TGCGCCAGCAGCGCAGACAGGGACGGTGAGCAGTTCTTC. This encodes CASSADRDGEQFF.

This sequence joins TRBV5-6 and TRBJ1-2; no clear D gene. V gave up 2 bases and J gave up 4 bases, with 12 bases separating them. Germline V lookup: CDR1 SGHDT, CDR2 YYEEEE. The CDR3 has 14 amino acids. As DNA, the CDR3 is TGTGCCAGCAGCTTAGGAGGGCAGAGCTATGGCTACACCTTC. Translation: CASSLGGQSYGYTF.